This entry lists 14 T cell receptor beta chains sequenced from one sample in a study of graft-versus-host responses after intestinal transplantation. Profiled with immunoSEQ multiplex PCR; TCRdb holds only in-frame clones, not every one. The table has about 96,000 clones, approximately 90% seen once. What these receptors recognize is not known. The material was unstimulated CD4+ T cells sorted from spleen or lymph node cells, obtained before intestinal transplant. These receptors came from a human donor who received an intestinal transplant.

V usage is TRBV12-5 and J usage is TRBJ2-2, with D possibly matching TRBD1 (6 bases). The V end lost 0 bases, the J end lost 3 bases, and 14 bases lay between the germline ends. The CDR3 length is 17 residues. Germline V gene sequence: CDR1 LGHNT, CDR2 FRNRAP. The DNA of the CDR3 is TGTGCTAGTGGTTTGGTATTAATGCACAGGGACACCGGGGAGCTGTTTTTT. Its protein product is CASGLVLMHRDTGELFF.

The chain carries TRBV7-9 and TRBJ2-7, with a possible D match to TRBD1 (6 bases). This CDR3 spans 18 amino acids. Germline-derived CDR1 and CDR2 are SEHNR and FQNEAQ (reference sequence). Trimming shortened V by 0 bases and J by 1 base, and 19 bases separated the two germline ends. The CDR3 DNA follows: TGTGCCAGCAGCTTAGCGCTGGTTGTAAACAGGGAGTCCTACGAGCAGTACTTC. As protein: CASSLALVVNRESYEQYF.

The V gene is TRBV18, the J gene TRBJ1-1, with 7 bases aligning to TRBD1. Germline-derived CDR1 and CDR2 are KGHSH and LQKENI. The CDR3 consists of 13 residues. Trimming cost V 4 bases and J 1 base; bases outside gene matches: 0. The CDR3 spells CASSQGANTEAFF. The CDR3 region has the DNA TGTGCCAGCTCACAGGGGGCGAACACTGAAGCTTTCTTT. Drawing the rest from reference TRBV18 and TRBJ1-1, the complete variable domain is NAGVMQNPRHLVRRRGQEARLRCSPMKGHSHVYWYRQLPEEGLKFMVYLQKENIIDESGMPKERFSAEFPKEGPSILRIQQVVRGDSAAYFCASSQGANTEAFFGQGTRLTVV.

This clone came up once. The chain is built from TRBV9 and TRBJ2-3; a possible D gene is TRBD2 (6 bases). Germline CDR1 reads SGDLS; CDR2 reads YYNGEE. The CDR3 extends over 15 amino acids. V was pared by 4 bases and J by 1 base, with 13 bases between. In DNA form, the CDR3 reads TGTGCCAGCAGCTACCAGACTAGGGGCACAGATACGCAGTATTTT. It is translated as CASSYQTRGTDTQYF.

The chain employs TRBV6-1 and TRBJ1-1; D possibly corresponds to TRBD1 (5 bases). Germline V gene data show CDR1 as MNHNS and CDR2 as SASEGT. V lost 6 bases and J 1 base, leaving 12 bases between the germline ends. There are 14 residues in the CDR3. The CDR3 DNA reads as TGTGCCAGCAGCCCCAGGGCGCGGAACACTGAAGCTTTCTTT. This encodes CASSPRARNTEAFF.

The rearrangement links TRBV6-1 to TRBJ2-5; D uncertain. The V gene's germline CDR1 is MNHNS and CDR2 SASEGT. With 4 bases removed from V and 2 bases from J, the gap between germline ends came to 8 bases. The CDR3 length is 13 residues. CDR3 in amino acids: CASSGFLQETQYF. The CDR3 DNA is TGTGCCAGCAGTGGTTTCCTGCAAGAGACCCAGTACTTC.

The chain is built from TRBV30 and TRBJ2-5, with D unclear. The CDR3 contains 11 residues. The germline CDR1 and CDR2 sequences are GTSNPN and SVGIG (reference sequence). V was pared by 5 bases and J by 5 bases, with 9 bases between. CDR3 sequence reads: CAWGGTETQYF. DNA of the CDR3: TGTGCCTGGGGCGGAACGGAGACCCAGTACTTC.

The V and J genes are TRBV30 and TRBJ2-5; the match to TRBD2 covers 14 bases. V shed 4 bases and J 6 bases; nucleotides not matched to a gene: 10. The CDR3 loop spans 16 amino acids. Germline CDR1 is GTSNPN and CDR2 is SVGIG (reference sequence). The CDR3 sequence is CAWTGTSGSSSKTQYF. In nucleotides, the CDR3 is TGTGCCTGGACCGGGACTAGCGGGAGTTCGAGTAAGACCCAGTACTTC.

This chain links TRBV18 with TRBJ1-5; D gene uncertain. CDR3 length: 16 residues. Per the germline V gene, CDR1 is KGHSH and CDR2 is LQKENI. V was pared by 4 bases and J by 1 base, with 14 bases between. The CDR3: CASSLGVGRSNQPQHF. The CDR3 coding sequence is TGTGCCAGCTCACTCGGGGTCGGGAGAAGCAATCAGCCCCAGCATTTT.

This chain connects TRBV19 to TRBJ2-7; 10 bases are shared with TRBD1. From germline, CDR1 is LNHDA and CDR2 SQIVND (reference sequence). This CDR3 is 13 amino acids long. J was trimmed by 5 bases and V by 9 bases; bases with no gene match: 7. The CDR3 DNA reads as TGTGCCAGCGCCGGGACAGGGGCCCACGAGCAGTACTTC. The encoded protein is CASAGTGAHEQYF.

This sequence joins TRBV5-6 and TRBJ1-1; possible D gene TRBD1, 6 bases. CDR1 SGHDT and CDR2 YYEEEE come from the germline V gene. The V and J ends lost 0 bases and 5 bases respectively, with 11 bases between them. The length of the CDR3 is 14 residues. This CDR3 reads CASSLGGRFTEAFF. The CDR3 DNA reads TGTGCCAGCAGCTTGGGGGGGCGCTTTACTGAAGCTTTCTTT. The variable domain in full, with the rest retrieved from reference TRBV5-6 and TRBJ1-1, is DAGVTQSPTHLIKTRGQQVTLRCSPKSGHDTVSWYQQALGQGPQFIFQYYEEEERQRGNFPDRFSGHQFPNYSSELNVNALLLGDSALYLCASSLGGRFTEAFFGQGTRLTVV.

This sequence joins TRBV7-3 and TRBJ1-1; D remains unclear. The germline V gene has CDR1 SGHTA and CDR2 FQGTGA. Trimming cost V 2 bases and J 1 base, with 5 bases left between them. The CDR3 sequence is 13 residues long. The CDR3: CASSLSGNTEAFF. CDR3 sequence (DNA): TGTGCCAGCAGCTTATCAGGGAACACTGAAGCTTTCTTT.

This chain joins TRBV14 and TRBJ2-1; 9 bases line up with TRBD2. This CDR3 region has 13 residues. The V segment lost 4 bases and the J segment 9 bases; nucleotides outside the gene matches: 4. The germline V gene encodes CDR1 SGHDN and CDR2 FVKESK. The CDR3 spells CASSPGTSFEQFF. Written as DNA, the CDR3 is TGTGCCAGCAGCCCTGGGACTAGCTTTGAGCAGTTCTTC.

This clone showed up just a few times. The J gene is TRBJ1-1, the V gene TRBV13, with D unresolved. Germline CDR1 is PRHDT and CDR2 is FYEKMQ (reference sequence). This CDR3 contains 14 residues. Trimming took off 4 bases at V and 1 base at J, with 10 bases between the two ends. CDR3 coding DNA: TGTGCCAGCAGCTCGACTCCTTCGAACACTGAAGCTTTCTTT. It specifies CASSSTPSNTEAFF. Full variable domain (outside the CDR3, taken from reference TRBV13 and TRBJ1-1): AAGVIQSPRHLIKEKRETATLKCYPIPRHDTVYWYQQGPGQDPQFLISFYEKMQSDKGSIPDRFSAQQFSDYHSELNMSSLELGDSALYFCASSSTPSNTEAFFGQGTRLTVV.